This TCR beta chain was retrieved from a study of long-term antiretroviral therapy in people with HIV. The germline V gene encodes CDR1 LNHDA and CDR2 SQIVND (reference sequence). This CDR3 region has 14 residues. V shed 4 bases and J 4 bases; nucleotides not matched to a gene: 7. Runs used v3.0 of the immunoSEQ assay and were done at survey level. Sequenced by immunoSEQ multiplex PCR; TCRdb stores in-frame clones only, minus some. The sample consists of 25,000 or so clones, over 75% of them appearing once. This specimen consisted of unsorted PBMCs, obtained 0.5 years after starting antiretroviral therapy. The origin of this receptor is a woman aged 18-30 years with HIV. The rearrangement joins TRBV19 to TRBJ2-7; 7 bases line up with TRBD1. CDR3 sequence: CASSTGQAAYEQYF. The CDR3 DNA is TGTGCCAGTAGTACAGGACAGGCCGCGTACGAGCAGTACTTC.